This TCR beta chain comes out of a study of T cell repertoires in ileal Crohn's disease. On the study more broadly: About half of patients got postoperative therapy: around ten thiopurines, around 19 anti-TNF. Five hundred nanograms of biopsy DNA per sample underwent TCRB immunosequencing.

The time point here: inflamed ileum from the surgical specimen. Patients were adults with ileal or ileocolonic Crohn's disease needing resection. On this clone itself: Its antigen is undetermined.

Study findings and constraints: All patients with clonality above 26.8% had endoscopic recurrence.

Clones were read by immunoSEQ multiplex PCR, and TCRdb kept only the in-frame ones, dropping some. The repertoire holds 8,000 to 9,500 clones, with over 75% as singletons. Sequencing used ileal tissue. This TCR was recovered from an adult with Crohn's disease.

The CDR3 loop is CASSPDRVSTDTQYF. CDR3 nucleotides: TGTGCCAGCAGTCCGGACAGGGTTAGCACAGATACGCAGTATTTT. J is TRBJ2-3 and V is TRBV2; 8 bases line up with TRBD1. J gave up 0 bases and V 5 bases, and 4 bases lay outside the gene matches. This CDR3 has 15 amino acids. Germline values: CDR1 SNHLY, CDR2 FYNNEI.